This TCR beta chain originates from a study of CD8 T cells in ankylosing spondylitis. V trimming: 4 bases; J trimming: 4 bases; junction bases outside the gene matches: 4. The germline V gene has CDR1 SGHRS and CDR2 YFSETQ. The CDR3 contains 14 residues. A remark on this clonotype: The target antigen is unknown.

General observations from the study: Made up of fewer than 10 highly homologous variants, a TCR beta motif appeared characteristic of ankylosing spondylitis blood. CD8+ by phenotype, disease-linked clones were relatively rare in peripheral blood.

With molecular barcodes, quantitative 5'-RACE was used to make the TCR beta libraries. TCRdb used MiXCR to reprocess the 5' RACE reads, holding one entry per CDR3 protein. Of around 770,000 distinct CDR3 sequences detected, roughly 19% appear once; the ten largest clones hold 19%. This sequence originates from a male donor with ankylosing spondylitis. Sequences were obtained from blood, either unsorted or a sorted T cell fraction (not recorded which). V is TRBV5-1 and J is TRBJ2-3; 9 bases agree with TRBD1. CDR3 nucleotides: TGCGCCAGCAGCGTTACAGGGGGCGCAGATACGCAGTATTTT. This sequence encodes CASSVTGGADTQYF.